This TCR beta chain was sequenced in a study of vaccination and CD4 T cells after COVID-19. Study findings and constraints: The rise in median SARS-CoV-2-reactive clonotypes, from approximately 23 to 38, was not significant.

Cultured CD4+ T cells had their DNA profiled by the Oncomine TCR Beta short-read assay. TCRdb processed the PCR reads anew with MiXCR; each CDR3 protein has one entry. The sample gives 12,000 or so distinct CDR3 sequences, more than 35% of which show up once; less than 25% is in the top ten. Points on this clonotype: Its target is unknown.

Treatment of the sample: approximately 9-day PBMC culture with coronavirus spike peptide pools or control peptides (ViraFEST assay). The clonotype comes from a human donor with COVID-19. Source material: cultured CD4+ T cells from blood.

The CDR3 region is CATGTGQRNSPLHF. The CDR3 nucleotides are TGTGCCACCGGGACAGGGCAGAGGAATTCACCCCTCCACTTT. This rearrangement joins TRBV28 to TRBJ1-6, with 9 bases matching TRBD1. V shed 10 bases and J 7 bases; nucleotides not matched to a gene: 8. Germline loops: CDR1 MDHEN, CDR2 SYDVKM. There are 14 residues in the CDR3.